Each of the 8 T cell receptor beta chains below was sequenced from the same sample in a study of CD8 T cells in ankylosing spondylitis. Study-wide results and caveats: It appeared that ankylosing spondylitis blood was characterized by a TCR beta motif of about eight highly homologous variants.

A single record per CDR3 protein comes from TCRdb applying MiXCR to the 5' RACE reads. The sample shows more than 650,000 distinct CDR3 sequences, 12% of them seen only once. No antigen has been assigned to these receptors. The sample was blood, either unsorted or a sorted T cell fraction (not recorded which). The receptors here all came from a male donor with ankylosing spondylitis.

This clonotype has at least ten counts. The chain carries TRBV29-1 and TRBJ1-2; D ambiguous. Germline V gene sequence: CDR1 SQVTM, CDR2 ANQGSEA. Trimming removed 4 bases from V and 1 base from J, with 7 bases in between. The CDR3 has 12 amino acids. CDR3 DNA: TGCAGCGTTGCACGGTTTAACTATGGCTACACCTTC. This translates into CSVARFNYGYTF.

In this sample, this clonotype turned up a few times. The chain joins TRBV20-1 to TRBJ2-1, with 10 bases that match TRBD2. CDR1 and CDR2 from the germline V gene are DFQATT and SNEGSKA (reference sequence). The trim removed 6 bases at V and 9 bases at J, leaving 14 bases unmatched. This CDR3 spans 15 amino acids. CDR3 sequence reads: CSAGGWLAGVGEQFF. CDR3 nucleotides: TGCAGTGCGGGGGGGTGGCTAGCGGGAGTAGGTGAGCAGTTCTTC.

The chain links TRBV7-2 to TRBJ1-5, with 8 positions matching TRBD1. The V gene end was trimmed by 5 bases and the J gene end by 7 bases; junction bases not matched to a gene: 4. The CDR3 consists of 13 residues. Looked up from germline, CDR1 is SGHTA and CDR2 is FQGNSA. CDR3 DNA: TGTGCCAGCAGCGTCGGACAGGGCCAGCCCCAGCATTTT. It encodes CASSVGQGQPQHF.

The chain uses TRBV11-2 and TRBJ2-7; 9 nucleotides align to TRBD1. V shed 6 bases and J 1 base; nucleotides not matched to a gene: 7. CDR1 and CDR2 (germline): SGHAT, FQNNGV. The CDR3 is 15 amino acids. The CDR3 reads CASRRAGTGSYEQYF. In DNA, the CDR3 is TGTGCCAGCAGACGAGCCGGGACAGGGTCCTACGAGCAGTACTTC.

This clonotype was recorded many times. The chain links TRBV5-1 to TRBJ1-1, with a tentative D call TRBD1 (6 bases). V gave up 0 bases and J gave up 0 bases, with 12 bases separating them. CDR3 length: 16 residues. Germline CDR1 is SGHRS and CDR2 is YFSETQ. The CDR3 here is CASSLGFRDMNTEAFF. The CDR3 coding sequence is TGCGCCAGCAGCTTGGGGTTTCGGGACATGAACACTGAAGCTTTCTTT.

This clonotype was seen only a few times. In DNA, the CDR3 is TGTGCCAGCAGTTTAAATCTGCGGGGGAACTATGGCTACACCTTC. This encodes CASSLNLRGNYGYTF. The genes are TRBV12-3 or TRBV12-4 and TRBJ1-2, with a tentative D call TRBD1 (5 bases). The ends were cut back, 2 bases at V and 2 bases at J, with 12 bases in the middle. This CDR3 region has 15 residues.

This clonotype was counted ten times or more. The V call is TRBV7-2, the J call TRBJ2-3; 11 nucleotides agree with TRBD2. The CDR3 is made up of 14 amino acids. Germline values: CDR1 SGHTA, CDR2 FQGNSA. The J segment lost 14 bases and the V segment lost 2 bases, leaving 9 bases of the junction unmatched. As DNA, the CDR3 is TGTGCCAGCAGCTTACGTATAGCGGGGGGGCTCAGGTATTTT. Translation gives CASSLRIAGGLRYF.

This clonotype has a single count. CDR3 sequence reads: CASRWVQGWNEQFF. CDR3 coding DNA: TGTGCCAGCAGATGGGTACAGGGTTGGAATGAGCAGTTCTTC. The chain recombines TRBV7-2 with TRBJ2-1, with a tentative D call TRBD1 (6 bases). Per the germline V gene, CDR1 is SGHTA and CDR2 is FQGNSA. V shed 6 bases and J shed 7 bases, with 16 bases lying between them. The CDR3 extends over 14 amino acids.